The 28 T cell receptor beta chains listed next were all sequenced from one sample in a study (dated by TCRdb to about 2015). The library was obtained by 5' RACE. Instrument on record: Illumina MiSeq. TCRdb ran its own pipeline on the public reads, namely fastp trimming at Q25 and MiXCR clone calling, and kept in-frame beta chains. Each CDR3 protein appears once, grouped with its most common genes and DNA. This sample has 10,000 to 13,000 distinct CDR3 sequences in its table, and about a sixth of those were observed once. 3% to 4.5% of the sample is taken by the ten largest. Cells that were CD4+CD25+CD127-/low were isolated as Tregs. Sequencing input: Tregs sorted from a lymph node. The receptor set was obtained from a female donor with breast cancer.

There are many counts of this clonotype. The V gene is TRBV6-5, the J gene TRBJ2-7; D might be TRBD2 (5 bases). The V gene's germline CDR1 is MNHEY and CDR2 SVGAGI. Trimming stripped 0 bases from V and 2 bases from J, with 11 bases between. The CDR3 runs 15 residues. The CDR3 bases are TGTGCCAGCAGTTACTCGATAGGAGGTGCCTACGAGCAGTACTTC. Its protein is CASSYSIGGAYEQYF.

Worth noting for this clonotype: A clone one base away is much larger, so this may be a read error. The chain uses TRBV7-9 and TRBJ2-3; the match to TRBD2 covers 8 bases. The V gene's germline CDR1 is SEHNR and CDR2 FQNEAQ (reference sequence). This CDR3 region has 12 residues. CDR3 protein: CASGLGTDTQYF. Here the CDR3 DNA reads TGTGCTTCGGGACTAGGCACAGATACGCAGTATTTT.

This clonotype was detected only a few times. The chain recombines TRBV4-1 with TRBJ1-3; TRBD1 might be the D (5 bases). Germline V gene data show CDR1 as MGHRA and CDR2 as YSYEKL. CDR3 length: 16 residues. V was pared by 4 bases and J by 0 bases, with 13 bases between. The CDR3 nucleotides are TGCGCCAGCAGCCCGCGGGGGGAAAGCTCTGGAAACACCATATATTTT. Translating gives CASSPRGESSGNTIYF.

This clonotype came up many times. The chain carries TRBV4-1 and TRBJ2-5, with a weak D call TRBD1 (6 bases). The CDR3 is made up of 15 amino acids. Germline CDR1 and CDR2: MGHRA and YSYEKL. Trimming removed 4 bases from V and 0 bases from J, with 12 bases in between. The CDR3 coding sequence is TGCGCCAGCAGCCGAGCCGGGACATACCAAGAGACCCAGTACTTC. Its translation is CASSRAGTYQETQYF.

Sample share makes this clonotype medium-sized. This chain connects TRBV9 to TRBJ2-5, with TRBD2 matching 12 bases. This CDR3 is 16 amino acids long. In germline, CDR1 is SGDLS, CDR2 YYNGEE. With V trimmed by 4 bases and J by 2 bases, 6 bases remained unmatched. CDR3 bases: TGTGCCAGCAGCACCGGACTAGCGGGGTTTCAAGAGACCCAGTACTTC. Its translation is CASSTGLAGFQETQYF.

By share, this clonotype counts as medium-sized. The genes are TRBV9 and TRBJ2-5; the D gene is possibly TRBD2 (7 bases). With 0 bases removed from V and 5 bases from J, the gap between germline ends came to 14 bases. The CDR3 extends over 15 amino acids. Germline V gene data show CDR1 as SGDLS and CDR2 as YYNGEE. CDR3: CASSVGAGAGETQYF. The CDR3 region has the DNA TGTGCCAGCAGCGTAGGGGCGGGGGCCGGTGAGACCCAGTACTTC.

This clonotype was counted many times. CDR3 sequence reads: CASSPGGVANYGYTF. Here the CDR3 DNA reads TGTGCCAGCAGCCCTGGGGGGGTAGCTAACTATGGCTACACCTTC. V usage is TRBV9 and J usage is TRBJ1-2; possible D gene TRBD1, 5 bases. Trimming pared 4 bases from V and 0 bases from J, leaving 13 bases between. Germline CDR1 reads SGDLS; CDR2 reads YYNGEE. The CDR3 runs 15 residues.

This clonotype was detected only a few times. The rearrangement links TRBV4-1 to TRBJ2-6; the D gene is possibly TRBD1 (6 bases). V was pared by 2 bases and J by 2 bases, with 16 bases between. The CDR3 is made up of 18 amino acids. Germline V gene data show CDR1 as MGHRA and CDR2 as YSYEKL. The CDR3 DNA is TGCGCCAGCAGCCAACCCGGGACACGTCATCCTGGGGCCAACGTCCTGACTTTC. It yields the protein CASSQPGTRHPGANVLTF.

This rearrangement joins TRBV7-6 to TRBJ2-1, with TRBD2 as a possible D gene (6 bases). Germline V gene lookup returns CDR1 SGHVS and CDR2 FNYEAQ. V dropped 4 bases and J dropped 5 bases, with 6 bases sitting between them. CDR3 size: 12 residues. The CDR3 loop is CASSSGDNEQFF. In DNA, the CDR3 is TGTGCCAGCAGCTCGGGGGACAATGAGCAGTTCTTC.

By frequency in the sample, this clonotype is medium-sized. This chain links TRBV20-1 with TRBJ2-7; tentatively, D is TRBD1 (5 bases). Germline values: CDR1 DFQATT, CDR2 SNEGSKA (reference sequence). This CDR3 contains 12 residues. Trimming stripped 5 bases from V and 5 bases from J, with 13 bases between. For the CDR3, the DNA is TGCAGTGCTTGGGGCTATGGGCACGAGCAGTACTTC. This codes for CSAWGYGHEQYF.

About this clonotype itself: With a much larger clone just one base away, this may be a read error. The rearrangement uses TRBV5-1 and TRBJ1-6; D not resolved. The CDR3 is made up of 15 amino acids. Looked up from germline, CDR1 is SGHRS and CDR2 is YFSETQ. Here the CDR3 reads CASSPDGPYNSPLYF. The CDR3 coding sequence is TGCGCCAGCAGCCCAGATGGACCGTATAATTCACCCCTCTACTTT. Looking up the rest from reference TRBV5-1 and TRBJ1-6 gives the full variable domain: KAGVTQTPRYLIKTRGQQVTLSCSPISGHRSVSWYQQTPGQGLQFLFEYFSETQRNKGNFPGRFSGRQFSNSRSEMNVSTLELGDSALYLCASSPDGPYNSPLYFGNGTRLTVT.

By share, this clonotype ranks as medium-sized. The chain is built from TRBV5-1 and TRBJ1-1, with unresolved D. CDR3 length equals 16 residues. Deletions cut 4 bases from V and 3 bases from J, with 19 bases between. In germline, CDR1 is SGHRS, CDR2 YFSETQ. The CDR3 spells CASSPQPTGIDTEAFF. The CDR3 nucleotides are TGCGCCAGCAGCCCCCAACCCACGGGGATTGACACTGAAGCTTTCTTT.

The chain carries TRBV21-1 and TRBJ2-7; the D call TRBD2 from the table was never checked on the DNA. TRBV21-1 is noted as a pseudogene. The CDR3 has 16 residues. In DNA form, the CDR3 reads TGTGCCAGCAGCAAATCGGGGAGGGCTAGCTTTCACGAGCAGTACTTC. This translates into CASSKSGRASFHEQYF.

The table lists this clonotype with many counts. The CDR3 region is CASSLGQVKVRGVNEQFF. The CDR3 DNA reads as TGTGCCAGCAGCTTAGGACAAGTCAAGGTTAGGGGCGTCAATGAGCAGTTCTTC. The rearrangement uses TRBV7-2 and TRBJ2-1; D perhaps matches TRBD1 (5 bases). Germline CDR1 and CDR2: SGHTA and FQGNSA. This CDR3 has 18 amino acids. V was pared by 1 base and J by 6 bases, with 22 bases between.

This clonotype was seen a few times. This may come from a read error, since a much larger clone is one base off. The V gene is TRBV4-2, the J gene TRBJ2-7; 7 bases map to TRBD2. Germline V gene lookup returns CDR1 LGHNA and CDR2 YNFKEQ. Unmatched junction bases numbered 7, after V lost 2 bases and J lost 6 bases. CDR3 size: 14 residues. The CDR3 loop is CASSQPWEGSEQYF. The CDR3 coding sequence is TGTGCCAGCAGCCAACCCTGGGAGGGAAGCGAGCAGTACTTC.

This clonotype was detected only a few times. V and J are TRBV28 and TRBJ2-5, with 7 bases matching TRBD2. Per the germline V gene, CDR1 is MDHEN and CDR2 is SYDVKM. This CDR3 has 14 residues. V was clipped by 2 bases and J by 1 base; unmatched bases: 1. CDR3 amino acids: CASSLAGVQETQYF. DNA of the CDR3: TGTGCCAGCAGTTTAGCGGGAGTCCAAGAGACCCAGTACTTC.

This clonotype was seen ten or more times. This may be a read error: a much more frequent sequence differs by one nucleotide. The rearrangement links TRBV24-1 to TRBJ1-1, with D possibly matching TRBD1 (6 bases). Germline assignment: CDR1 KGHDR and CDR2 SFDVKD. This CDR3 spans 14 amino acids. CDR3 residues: CVTSEHRDNTEAFF. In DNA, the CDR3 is TGTGTCACCAGTGAGCACAGGGATAACACTGAAGCTTTCTTT.

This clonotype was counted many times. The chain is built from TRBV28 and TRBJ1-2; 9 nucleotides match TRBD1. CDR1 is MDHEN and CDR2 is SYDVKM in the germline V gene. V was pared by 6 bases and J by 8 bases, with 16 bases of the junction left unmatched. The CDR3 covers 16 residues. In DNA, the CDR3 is TGTGCCAGCAGATCTACAGGGGGCGCCGGGGTAGAGGGCTACACCTTC. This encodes CASRSTGGAGVEGYTF.

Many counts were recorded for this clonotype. The DNA of the CDR3 is TGCGCCAGCGGCAAGCGGACGGACAACTATGGCTACACCTTC. It translates to CASGKRTDNYGYTF. The chain is built from TRBV4-1 and TRBJ1-2; D unclear. CDR1 and CDR2 from the germline V gene are MGHRA and YSYEKL. Trimming took off 8 bases at V and 2 bases at J, with 15 bases between the two ends. The CDR3 runs 14 residues.

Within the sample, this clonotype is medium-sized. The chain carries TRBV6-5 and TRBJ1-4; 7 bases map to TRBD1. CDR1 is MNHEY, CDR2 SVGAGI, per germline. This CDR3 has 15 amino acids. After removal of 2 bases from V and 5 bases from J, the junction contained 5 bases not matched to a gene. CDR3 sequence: CASSYGGDRNEKLFF. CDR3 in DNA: TGTGCCAGCAGTTACGGAGGGGACAGAAATGAAAAACTGTTTTTT.

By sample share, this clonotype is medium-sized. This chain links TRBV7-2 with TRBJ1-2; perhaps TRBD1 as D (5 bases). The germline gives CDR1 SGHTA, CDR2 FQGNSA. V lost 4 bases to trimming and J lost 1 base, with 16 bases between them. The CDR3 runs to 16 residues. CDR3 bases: TGTGCCAGCAGCTCTTATCTCGGGACTGATAACTATGGCTACACCTTC. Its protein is CASSSYLGTDNYGYTF.

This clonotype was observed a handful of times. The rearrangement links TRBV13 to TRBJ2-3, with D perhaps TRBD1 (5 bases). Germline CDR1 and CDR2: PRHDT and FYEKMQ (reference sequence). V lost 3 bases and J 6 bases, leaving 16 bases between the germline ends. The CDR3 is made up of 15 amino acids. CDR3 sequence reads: CASSFEGEALDTQYF. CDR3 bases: TGTGCCAGCAGCTTTGAAGGGGAAGCTTTGGATACGCAGTATTTT. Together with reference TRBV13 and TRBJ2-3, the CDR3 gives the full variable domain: AAGVIQSPRHLIKEKRETATLKCYPIPRHDTVYWYQQGPGQDPQFLISFYEKMQSDKGSIPDRFSAQQFSDYHSELNMSSLELGDSALYFCASSFEGEALDTQYFGPGTRLTVL.

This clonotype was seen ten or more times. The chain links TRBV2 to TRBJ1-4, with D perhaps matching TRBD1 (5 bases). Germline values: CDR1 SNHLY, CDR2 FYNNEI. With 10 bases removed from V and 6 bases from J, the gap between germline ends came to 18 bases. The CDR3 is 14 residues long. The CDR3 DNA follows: TGTGCCACCAAACCGGCAGGGAGTGATGAAAAACTGTTTTTT. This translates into CATKPAGSDEKLFF.

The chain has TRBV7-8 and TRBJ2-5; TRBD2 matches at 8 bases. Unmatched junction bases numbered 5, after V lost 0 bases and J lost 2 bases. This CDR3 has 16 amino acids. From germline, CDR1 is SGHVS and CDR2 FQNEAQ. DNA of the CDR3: TGTGCCAGCAGCTTAGCTGCGGGGGGCGGGCAAGAGACCCAGTACTTC. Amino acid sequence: CASSLAAGGGQETQYF.

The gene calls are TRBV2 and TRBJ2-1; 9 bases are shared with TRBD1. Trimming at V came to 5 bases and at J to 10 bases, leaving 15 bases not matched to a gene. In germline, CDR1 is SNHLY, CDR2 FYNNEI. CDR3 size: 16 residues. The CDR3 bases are TGTGCCAGCAGTCCCCGGGACAGGGAGTATTCCAAAGAGCAGTTCTTC. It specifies CASSPRDREYSKEQFF.

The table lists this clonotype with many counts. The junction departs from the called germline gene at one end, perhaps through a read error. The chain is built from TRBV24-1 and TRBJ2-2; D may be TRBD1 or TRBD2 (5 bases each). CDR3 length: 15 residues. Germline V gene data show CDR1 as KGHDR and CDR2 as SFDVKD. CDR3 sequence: CATSEPGRKTGELFF. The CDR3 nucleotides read TGTGCCACTAGTGAACCGGGACGTAAGACCGGGGAGCTGTTTTTT.

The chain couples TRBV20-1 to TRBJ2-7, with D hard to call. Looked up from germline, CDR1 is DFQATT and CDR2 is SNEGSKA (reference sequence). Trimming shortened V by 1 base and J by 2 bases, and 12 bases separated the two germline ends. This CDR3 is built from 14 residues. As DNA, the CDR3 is TGCAGTGCTAGAGGACACGACAACACCTACGAGCAGTACTTC. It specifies CSARGHDNTYEQYF.

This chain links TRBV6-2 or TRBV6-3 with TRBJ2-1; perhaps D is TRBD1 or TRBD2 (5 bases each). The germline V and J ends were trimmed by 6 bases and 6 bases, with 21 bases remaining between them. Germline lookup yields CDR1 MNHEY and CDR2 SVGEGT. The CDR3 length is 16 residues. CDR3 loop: CASSISGTPELNEQFF. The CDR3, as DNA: TGTGCCAGCAGCATATCCGGGACGCCGGAACTCAATGAGCAGTTCTTC.